This TCR beta chain came from a study of T cells after yellow fever vaccination. From the 5' RACE reads, TCRdb called clonotypes with MiXCR, one entry per CDR3 protein. The sample contains about 340,000 distinct CDR3 sequences, approximately 13% of which appear only once. In its sample, this clonotype was seen a few times. The V end lost 3 bases, the J end lost 10 bases, and 16 bases lay between the germline ends. The CDR3 covers 14 residues. Germline V gives CDR1 LNHDA, CDR2 SQIVND (reference sequence). The V call is TRBV19, the J call TRBJ2-1; D uncertain. The receptor was derived from a man aged 18 to 30 who received the YFV17D yellow fever vaccine. This sample comprised CD4+ T cells sorted from PBMCs, obtained 15 days after the yellow fever booster vaccination. DNA of the CDR3: TGTGCCAGTAGTATTGTGGGCGCATCGATGGAGCAGTTCTTC. Translating it yields CASSIVGASMEQFF. The variable domain in full, with the rest retrieved from reference TRBV19 and TRBJ2-1, is DGGITQSPKYLFRKEGQNVTLSCEQNLNHDAMYWYRQDPGQGLRLIYYSQIVNDFQKGDIAEGYSVSREKKESFPLTVTSAQKNPTAFYLCASSIVGASMEQFFGPGTRLTVL.